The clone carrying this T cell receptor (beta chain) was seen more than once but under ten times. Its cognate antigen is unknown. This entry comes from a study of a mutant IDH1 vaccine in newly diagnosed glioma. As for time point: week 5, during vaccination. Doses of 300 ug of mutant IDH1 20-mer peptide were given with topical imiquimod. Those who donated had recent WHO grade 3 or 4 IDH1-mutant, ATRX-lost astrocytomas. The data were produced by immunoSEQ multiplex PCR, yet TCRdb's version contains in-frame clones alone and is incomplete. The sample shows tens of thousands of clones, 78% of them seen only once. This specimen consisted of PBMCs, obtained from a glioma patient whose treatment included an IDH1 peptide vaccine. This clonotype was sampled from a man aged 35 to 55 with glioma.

CDR3 residues: CAWSPPDRAAAFF. The CDR3 bases are TGTGCCTGGAGTCCTCCGGACAGAGCTGCAGCTTTCTTT. The chain employs TRBV30 and TRBJ1-1, with TRBD1 as a possible D gene (6 bases). The V and J ends lost 2 bases and 10 bases respectively, with 17 bases between them. Germline V gene sequence: CDR1 GTSNPN, CDR2 SVGIG (reference sequence). The CDR3 covers 13 residues.